The clone carrying this T cell receptor beta chain was detected ten times or more. Its matching antigen is unknown. With 3 bases removed from V and 5 bases from J, the gap between germline ends came to 7 bases. Germline CDR1 reads MDHEN; CDR2 reads SYDVKM. This CDR3 has 12 residues. The study profiled TCR beta VDJ and CDR3 using genomic DNA as template. Via MiXCR, TCRdb re-called the reads, giving one row per CDR3 protein. The sample records about 150,000 distinct CDR3 sequences, roughly 40% being singletons. This specimen comes from a study of CD8+CD57+ T cells in acquired aplastic anemia. Study-wide background: The mean DNA yield obtained from sorted CD4+ and CD8+ cells came to 3 to 3.5 ug.

Overall study results and limits: There were twenty-nine CD8+ CDR3 sequences that occurred in both patients and controls.

V is TRBV28 and J is TRBJ1-2; D not resolved. Sequenced input: sorted CD4+, CD8+, or CD8+CD57+ T cells (not recorded which) from PBMCs. The clonotype was recovered from a human donor in good health, serving as a control. The CDR3 nucleotides are TGTGCCAGCAGTTTCGGGGAATATGGCTACACCTTC. Amino acid sequence: CASSFGEYGYTF.